Presented here are 8 T cell receptor beta chains from one specimen sequenced in a study of blood T cell repertoires in COVID-19. Libraries were prepared by immunoSEQ multiplex PCR; TCRdb keeps only in-frame clonotypes and omits some of them. The sample includes fewer than 40,000 clones, 88% of them seen just once. Sequencing used peripheral blood. The receptors come from a woman aged 80 or older with active or convalescent COVID-19.

This chain links TRBV6-5 with TRBJ1-1; 7 nucleotides line up with TRBD1. CDR1 is MNHEY, CDR2 SVGAGI, per germline. The CDR3 covers 15 residues. J was trimmed by 0 bases and V by 4 bases; bases with no gene match: 5. The CDR3 sequence is CASSWTGGMNTEAFF. Written as DNA, the CDR3 is TGTGCCAGCAGTTGGACAGGAGGAATGAACACTGAAGCTTTCTTT.

The gene calls are TRBV6-5 and TRBJ1-5, with D perhaps TRBD1 (6 bases). The CDR3 runs to 15 residues. Trimming took off 5 bases at V and 7 bases at J, with 18 bases between the two ends. The V gene's germline CDR1 is MNHEY and CDR2 SVGAGI. This CDR3 reads CASSLGGGVGQPQHF. The CDR3 bases are TGTGCCAGCAGTCTCGGCGGGGGCGTTGGACAGCCCCAGCATTTT.

The chain couples TRBV7-8 to TRBJ2-4; a possible D gene is TRBD1 (6 bases). CDR3 size: 14 residues. Germline lookup yields CDR1 SGHVS and CDR2 FQNEAQ. Trimming cost V 5 bases and J 6 bases, with 14 bases left between them. The CDR3 sequence is CASSPGRDTNIQYF. CDR3 in DNA: TGTGCCAGCAGCCCAGGCCGGGACACAAACATTCAGTACTTC.

V is TRBV6-5 and J is TRBJ1-5; 7 bases are a match to TRBD1. The CDR3 loop spans 14 amino acids. After removal of 10 bases from V and 5 bases from J, the junction contained 11 bases not matched to a gene. Germline CDR1 reads MNHEY; CDR2 reads SVGAGI. The CDR3 here is CATSPGQKDQPQHF. The DNA of the CDR3 is TGTGCCACCTCCCCGGGACAGAAAGATCAGCCCCAGCATTTT.

The rearrangement uses TRBV4-2 and TRBJ2-7; D is perhaps TRBD1 (5 bases). This CDR3 has 13 residues. Germline-derived CDR1 and CDR2 are LGHNA and YNFKEQ. The ends were cut back, 1 base at V and 5 bases at J, with 9 bases in the middle. The CDR3 DNA reads TGTGCCAGCAGCCAAGGAGGCAGGGACGAGCAGTACTTC. Its translation: CASSQGGRDEQYF.

V gene TRBV14 combines with J gene TRBJ2-1; 8 bases match TRBD2. Germline V gene lookup returns CDR1 SGHDN and CDR2 FVKESK. The junction had 3 bases not matched to a gene; V was cut back by 3 bases and J by 2 bases. The CDR3 extends over 15 amino acids. The CDR3: CASSQSSGAYNEQFF. Here the CDR3 DNA reads TGTGCCAGCAGCCAGAGTAGCGGGGCCTACAATGAGCAGTTCTTC.

The chain joins TRBV6-6 to TRBJ1-1; D is possibly TRBD1 (6 bases). CDR1 and CDR2 (germline): MNHNY, SVGAGI (reference sequence). CDR3 length: 12 residues. V was cut by 5 bases and J by 7 bases, with 11 bases left in between. The chain's CDR3 is CASSSTGIEAFF. In DNA, the CDR3 is TGTGCCAGCAGTAGTACAGGGATTGAAGCTTTCTTT.

CDR3 nucleotide sequence: TGTGCCAGCAGCTCCATATTACCGGGACAGCAGGCCTTGAACACTGAAGCTTTCTTT. Its protein product is CASSSILPGQQALNTEAFF. This chain uses TRBV6-6 with TRBJ1-1; 7 nucleotides align to TRBD1. Germline assignment: CDR1 MNHNY and CDR2 SVGAGI (reference sequence). After removal of 6 bases from V and 0 bases from J, the junction contained 19 bases not matched to a gene. The CDR3 sequence is 19 residues long.